This T cell receptor (beta chain) was retrieved from a study of T cells in women clearing cervical HPV infection. For the study at large: Case blood drawn at lesion detection; control blood after infection cleared.

Study-wide results and caveats: Unknown T-cell numbers per sample may underlie the richness differences.

Prevalent HPV16 infections were excluded; only incident single HPV16 infections included. CDR1 is SEHNR, CDR2 FQNEAQ, per germline (reference sequence). Trimming at V came to 4 bases and at J to 4 bases, leaving 7 bases not matched to a gene. CDR3 length: 15 amino acids. As regards this clone: No antigen is known for it. From the germline J gene comes the end of the CDR3, since the read stops 3 residues before it.

Produced via immunoSEQ multiplex PCR; TCRdb's table is partial and in-frame only. This table holds some 23,000 clones. This TCR was recovered from a woman between 18 and 69 years old with a cervical HPV16 infection that either progressed to CIN3+ or cleared (not recorded which). Input material: blood buffy coat. This sequence joins TRBV7-9 and TRBJ2-1; 7 bases are shared with TRBD2. CDR3 DNA, as far as it was read: TGTGCCAGCAGCTCGAGCGGGATACAATACAATGAG. Its translation is CASSSSGIQYNE. The full CDR3 protein is CASSSSGIQYNEQFF.